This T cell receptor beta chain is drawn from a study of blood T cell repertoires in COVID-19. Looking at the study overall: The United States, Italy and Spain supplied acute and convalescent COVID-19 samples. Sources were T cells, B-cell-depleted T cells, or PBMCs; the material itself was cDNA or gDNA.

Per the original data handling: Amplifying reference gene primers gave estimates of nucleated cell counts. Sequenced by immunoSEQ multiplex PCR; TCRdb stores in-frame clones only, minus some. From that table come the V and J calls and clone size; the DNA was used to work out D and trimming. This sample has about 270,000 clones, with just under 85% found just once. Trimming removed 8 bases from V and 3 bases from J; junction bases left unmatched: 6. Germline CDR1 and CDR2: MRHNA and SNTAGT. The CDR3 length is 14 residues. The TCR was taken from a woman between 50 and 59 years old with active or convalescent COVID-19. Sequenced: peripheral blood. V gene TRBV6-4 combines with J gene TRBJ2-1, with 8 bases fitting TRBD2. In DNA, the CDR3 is TGTGCCAGCTCGCCGGGAGGGAGCTACAATGAGCAGTTCTTC. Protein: CASSPGGSYNEQFF.